This TCR beta chain was recorded in a study of T cell responses to AZD1222 COVID-19 vaccine. Points from the study as a whole: A reported finding is that nearly half of spike-specific TCRs target unmutated variant regions. Spike-specific TCR breadth and depth grew following two AZD1222 doses. Only 5 or 6 AZD1222 recipients were seropositive at baseline. Donors skewed white British and female; clonal diversity was possibly underestimated.

The repertoire was sequenced with immunoSEQ multiplex PCR; TCRdb's copy has only in-frame clones and lacks some. The data hold 120,000 to 150,000 clones, with around 86% observed a single time. In regard to this clone: The antigen is undetermined.

V lost 4 bases and J lost 5, with 18 bases in between. The CDR3 has 15 residues. Germline V CDR1 and CDR2: SGHRS, YFSETQ. V usage is TRBV5-1 and J usage is TRBJ2-5, with D perhaps being TRBD1 or TRBD2 (6 bases each). The sequencing here drew on peripheral blood, taken on day 0 of MenACWY control vaccination. The clonotype was recovered from an adult in good health. CDR3 nucleotides: TGCGCCAGCAGCGCCTTCCCGGGGGCAGTGGAGACCCAGTACTTC. Translated: CASSAFPGAVETQYF.